This T cell receptor (beta chain) was documented in a study of blood T cell repertoires in COVID-19. Looking at the study overall: COVID-19 samples from acute and convalescent phases originated in the United States, Italy and Spain. From T cells, B-cell-depleted T cells, or PBMCs came the material, which was cDNA or gDNA.

In the study's own analysis: The assay estimated nucleated cells by amplifying reference gene primers. Assay: immunoSEQ multiplex PCR; the TCRdb copy retains only in-frame clones and omits some. V and J calls and clone size follow that table, whereas D and trimming were derived from the DNA. The sample carries roughly 280,000 clones, roughly 86% recorded once. The CDR3 contains 14 residues. Per the germline V gene, CDR1 is GTSNPN and CDR2 is SVGIG (reference sequence). Losses at the gene ends were 6 bases for V and 0 bases for J; bases not matched to a gene: 5. This TCR was sampled from a man in his forties with active or convalescent COVID-19. Sequences were obtained from peripheral blood. V and J are TRBV30 and TRBJ1-3, with TRBD1 identical over 7 bases. Here the CDR3 reads CACQQGSSGNTIYF. In nucleotides, the CDR3 is TGTGCCTGTCAACAGGGGTCCTCTGGAAACACCATATATTTT.